What follows are 9 T cell receptor beta chains derived from one specimen sequenced in a study of blood T cells in healthy people across ages. PCR was performed a second time for roughly 7 to 11 cycles using a sample-barcoded 5' primer and a J-beta primer mix. TCRdb re-called the 5' RACE reads through MiXCR, storing one row per CDR3 protein. The profile shows 600,000 or so distinct CDR3 sequences, roughly 20% of them singletons. The material sequenced was blood. These receptors originate from a man aged 65-85 years in good health.

The chain is built from TRBV20-1 and TRBJ2-3, with TRBD2 matching over 12 bases. Trimming cost V 6 bases and J 2 bases; bases outside gene matches: 6. CDR1 and CDR2 (germline): DFQATT, SNEGSKA (reference sequence). This CDR3 spans 15 amino acids. As DNA, the CDR3 is TGCAGTGCCCCTACTAGCGGGAGGTCCACAGATACGCAGTATTTT. This encodes CSAPTSGRSTDTQYF.

As concerns this clonotype: Compared with germline, one end of the junction differs, possibly owing to a read error. CDR3 in DNA: TGCAGTGCTGAGGGCCTCTCCTACGAGCAATACTTC. Translation gives CSAEGLSYEQYF. V and J are TRBV20-1 and TRBJ2-7; tentatively, D is TRBD2 (5 bases). The CDR3 is made up of 12 amino acids. From germline, CDR1 is DFQATT and CDR2 SNEGSKA (reference sequence).

Only a few counts were recorded for this clonotype. The chain has TRBV7-2 and TRBJ2-5; the D is unclear. The CDR3 spans 14 residues. Trimming removed 0 bases from V and 6 bases from J, with 11 bases in between. The germline V gene encodes CDR1 SGHTA and CDR2 FQGNSA. The CDR3 DNA follows: TGTGCCAGCAGCTTAGCTCGGCAACAACAGACCCAGTACTTC. Encoded protein: CASSLARQQQTQYF.

This clonotype was observed a few times. V and J are TRBV6-1 and TRBJ2-1; unclear D gene. CDR3 length: 15 residues. V lost 4 bases and J lost 2, with 12 bases in between. The germline gives CDR1 MNHNS, CDR2 SASEGT. CDR3 nucleotides: TGTGCCAGCAGTGTAAGGAGACGGGCCTACAATGAGCAGTTCTTC. The encoded protein is CASSVRRRAYNEQFF.

This clonotype was counted between two and nine times. The V call is TRBV5-1, the J call TRBJ1-1; D is perhaps TRBD1 (5 bases). Germline assignment: CDR1 SGHRS and CDR2 YFSETQ. The CDR3 totals 15 residues. V was shortened by 4 bases and J by 4 bases, with 17 bases between the two germline ends. In DNA, the CDR3 is TGCGCCAGCAGCGCACACGGGGGTGCGTTCACTGAAGCTTTCTTT. This gives the protein CASSAHGGAFTEAFF.

The table lists this clonotype with a few counts. This chain connects TRBV28 to TRBJ2-1; no clear D. The end of the DNA fits TRBJ2-7 better, so the J call may be wrong. Germline-derived CDR1 and CDR2 are MDHEN and SYDVKM. The CDR3 extends over 12 amino acids. The CDR3 protein is CASSPHLREQYF. CDR3 bases: TGTGCCAGCAGCCCCCACCTACGGGAGCAGTACTTC.

This clonotype was seen at least ten times. The V and J genes are TRBV28 and TRBJ2-3; 11 bases fit TRBD1. The CDR3 contains 15 residues. Trimming cost V 3 bases and J 5 bases; bases outside gene matches: 4. Germline V CDR1 and CDR2: MDHEN, SYDVKM. CDR3 residues: CASSLGTGGGDTQYF. CDR3 DNA: TGTGCCAGCAGTTTGGGGACAGGGGGGGGAGATACGCAGTATTTT.

Turning to this clonotype: At one boundary the junction diverges from the germline segment, which might be a read error. The chain recombines TRBV20-1 with TRBJ1-3, with 7 bases identical to TRBD1. The CDR3 sequence is 14 residues long. Looked up from germline, CDR1 is DFQATT and CDR2 is SNEGSKA (reference sequence). The CDR3 coding sequence is TGCAGTGCTACACAGGGGAACTCTGGAAACACCACATATTTT. It translates to CSATQGNSGNTTYF.

CDR3 residues: CASSLPGTLHEQYF. Written as DNA, the CDR3 is TGTGCCAGCAGCCTTCCCGGGACTCTCCACGAGCAGTACTTC. J is TRBJ2-7 and V is TRBV7-9; perhaps TRBD2 as D (6 bases). Germline V CDR1 and CDR2: SEHNR, FQNEAQ (reference sequence). The CDR3 is 14 amino acids. V lost 5 bases, J lost 5 bases, and 16 bases lay in between. The full variable domain, completed using reference TRBV7-9 and TRBJ2-7, is DTGVSQNPRHKITKRGQNVTFRCDPISEHNRLYWYRQTLGQGPEFLTYFQNEAQLEKSRLLSDRFSAERPKGSFSTLEIQRTEQGDSAMYLCASSLPGTLHEQYFGPGTRLTVT.